This passage covers 26 T cell receptor beta chains from one sample sequenced in a study of shared clonotypes between healthy human individuals. CD45RO negativity and positive selection for CCR7 defined naive CD8 cells, a population that excluded terminally differentiated effector memory CD45RA+ cells. The protocol was immunoSEQ multiplex PCR, while the TCRdb copy is restricted to in-frame clones and leaves out a portion. The sample yields millions of clones, just over 90% seen once. Sequences were obtained from naive CD8+ T cells from PBMCs. Source of these receptors: a man in his late teens or twenties in good health. Some clones in this sample may be carry-over from other donors' samples.

A remark on this clone: Other DNA sequences within the sample encode an identical CDR3. J is TRBJ2-1 and V is TRBV27; 11 bases line up with TRBD2. Trimming took 3 bases from V and 4 from J; bases not matched to a gene: 2. The V gene's germline CDR1 is MNHEY and CDR2 SMNVEV (reference sequence). The CDR3 has 15 residues. In nucleotides, the CDR3 is TGTGCCAGCAGTTTTGGACTAGCGGGTTACAATGAGCAGTTCTTC. Translation: CASSFGLAGYNEQFF.

V is TRBV11-2 and J is TRBJ2-1; 12 bases map to TRBD2. The junction had 11 bases not matched to a gene; V was cut back by 0 bases and J by 5 bases. Germline lookup yields CDR1 SGHAT and CDR2 FQNNGV. The CDR3 contains 19 residues. The CDR3 DNA follows: TGTGCCAGCAGCTTAGACTCAAGACTAGCGGGAGATCGAAACAATGAGCAGTTCTTC. It translates to CASSLDSRLAGDRNNEQFF.

The chain uses TRBV28 and TRBJ2-2; D perhaps matches TRBD2 (5 bases). Germline assignment: CDR1 MDHEN and CDR2 SYDVKM. The CDR3 extends over 15 amino acids. The V gene lost 7 bases and the J gene lost 5 bases, with 17 bases spanning the gap. The CDR3 region has the DNA TGTGCCAGCACTGGGCTCGGGAAAGTGACCGGGGAGCTGTTTTTT. Amino acids: CASTGLGKVTGELFF.

V and J are TRBV4-1 and TRBJ2-6, with 10 bases matching TRBD1. Germline V gives CDR1 MGHRA, CDR2 YSYEKL. Trimming cost V 0 bases and J 1 base; bases outside gene matches: 9. The CDR3 covers 20 residues. In nucleotides, the CDR3 is TGCGCCAGCAGCCAAGATAGGGACAGGGGATTTCCGTCTGGGGCCAACGTCCTGACTTTC. It yields the protein CASSQDRDRGFPSGANVLTF.

V usage is TRBV27 and J usage is TRBJ1-2, with D hard to call. The CDR3 has 17 amino acids. CDR1 is MNHEY and CDR2 is SMNVEV in the germline V gene (reference sequence). The V gene lost 6 bases and the J gene lost 2 bases, with 22 bases spanning the gap. The CDR3 coding sequence is TGTGCCAGCAGCGCAAACCCGGGAGTTGGTGGGAACTATGGCTACACCTTC. Translated: CASSANPGVGGNYGYTF.

This clone has just one count. This chain joins TRBV10-3 and TRBJ2-2, with D tentatively TRBD1 (5 bases). The CDR3 covers 16 residues. V lost 0 bases and J lost 1, with 9 bases in between. Germline V gives CDR1 ENHRY, CDR2 SYGVKD. The CDR3 loop is CAISESWTRNTGELFF. CDR3 nucleotides: TGTGCCATCAGTGAGTCTTGGACAAGGAACACCGGGGAGCTGTTTTTT.

The chain has TRBV5-1 and TRBJ1-4, with no clear D. The CDR3 has 15 amino acids. CDR1 and CDR2 (germline): SGHRS, YFSETQ. The germline V and J ends were trimmed by 4 bases and 5 bases, with 15 bases remaining between them. The CDR3 bases are TGCGCCAGCAGCCCGGGCCGAGGACGGAATGAAAAACTGTTTTTT. It yields the protein CASSPGRGRNEKLFF.

This sequence joins TRBV28 and TRBJ2-7; D may be TRBD1 (6 bases). Germline CDR1 reads MDHEN; CDR2 reads SYDVKM. Between the trimmed V and J ends, which lost 3 bases and 4 bases, there was a span of 13 bases. The CDR3 consists of 14 residues. CDR3 nucleotides: TGTGCCAGCAGTTTGGACAGAGACTTTTACGAGCAGTACTTC. Translated, it gives CASSLDRDFYEQYF. The full variable domain, with the rest looked up from reference TRBV28 and TRBJ2-7, is DVKVTQSSRYLVKRTGEKVFLECVQDMDHENMFWYRQDPGLGLRLIYFSYDVKMKEKGDIPEGYSVSREKKERFSLILESASTNQTSMYLCASSLDRDFYEQYFGPGTRLTVT.

This rearrangement joins TRBV25-1 to TRBJ2-7; TRBD1 or TRBD2 may be the D gene (5 bases each). V was clipped by 4 bases and J by 3 bases, with 13 bases between them. CDR1 is MGHDK, CDR2 SYGVNS, per germline. The CDR3 is 14 amino acids. The CDR3 loop reads CASSGRGPNYEQYF. The CDR3 DNA is TGTGCCAGCAGTGGCCGGGGACCAAACTACGAGCAGTACTTC.

V and J are TRBV9 and TRBJ2-7; TRBD2 matches 8 bases. This CDR3 has 15 residues. CDR1 and CDR2 (germline): SGDLS, YYNGEE. The V and J ends lost 1 base and 4 bases, in that order; junction bases with no gene match: 7. DNA for the CDR3: TGTGCCAGCAGCGTAAGAGCGGGAGCTGGGTACGAGCAGTACTTC. Its translation: CASSVRAGAGYEQYF. Based on the CDR3 plus reference TRBV9 and TRBJ2-7, the full variable domain is DSGVTQTPKHLITATGQRVTLRCSPRSGDLSVYWYQQSLDQGLQFLIQYYNGEERAKGNILERFSAQQFPDLHSELNLSSLELGDSALYFCASSVRAGAGYEQYFGPGTRLTVT.

This sequence joins TRBV4-1 and TRBJ1-4; D gene unclear. There are 14 residues in the CDR3. Per the germline V gene, CDR1 is MGHRA and CDR2 is YSYEKL. Between the trimmed V and J ends, which lost 4 bases and 4 bases, there was a span of 10 bases. The CDR3 coding sequence is TGCGCCAGCAGCCCAACGGCCCGTAATGAAAAACTGTTTTTT. Its protein product is CASSPTARNEKLFF.

A note on this clone: The same CDR3 is also encoded by other DNA sequences in this sample. The chain combines TRBV4-1 with TRBJ2-5; D remains unclear. This CDR3 contains 15 residues. The germline CDR1 and CDR2 sequences are MGHRA and YSYEKL. Deletions cut 0 bases from V and 4 bases from J, with 12 bases between. The CDR3 nucleotides read TGCGCCAGCAGCCAAGACTTAGGGTTAGGAGAGACCCAGTACTTC. Its translation is CASSQDLGLGETQYF.

This clone has only one observation. This sample includes further DNA sequences coding for the same CDR3. The chain is built from TRBV28 and TRBJ1-1; D may be TRBD1 (5 bases). This CDR3 spans 13 amino acids. Per the germline V gene, CDR1 is MDHEN and CDR2 is SYDVKM. With 3 bases removed from V and 4 bases from J, the gap between germline ends came to 9 bases. CDR3 protein: CASSLGEGTEAFF. The CDR3 DNA follows: TGTGCCAGCAGTTTGGGGGAAGGCACTGAAGCTTTCTTT.

The V and J genes are TRBV7-9 and TRBJ2-1; TRBD2 matches at 13 bases. This CDR3 contains 19 residues. CDR1 SEHNR and CDR2 FQNEAQ come from the germline V gene (reference sequence). V shed 1 base and J 0 bases; nucleotides not matched to a gene: 6. This chain's CDR3 is CASSLGLAGGRSSYNEQFF. The DNA of the CDR3 is TGTGCCAGCAGCTTAGGACTAGCGGGAGGTAGGAGCTCCTACAATGAGCAGTTCTTC.

Worth noting for this clone: This specimen includes other DNA sequences encoding the same CDR3. The V and J genes are TRBV6-5 and TRBJ1-5; D is perhaps TRBD1 (5 bases). The CDR3 is made up of 14 amino acids. From germline, CDR1 is MNHEY and CDR2 SVGAGI. V dropped 6 bases and J dropped 0 bases, with 9 bases sitting between them. The CDR3 loop is CASRGTDSNQPQHF. The CDR3 DNA is TGTGCCAGCAGGGGGACGGATAGCAATCAGCCCCAGCATTTT.

Points on this clone: The sample contains more than one DNA sequence encoding this CDR3. The chain joins TRBV9 to TRBJ1-1, with TRBD1 matching over 8 bases. Trimming at V came to 3 bases and at J to 0 bases, leaving 4 bases not matched to a gene. CDR1 is SGDLS, CDR2 YYNGEE, per germline. The CDR3 loop spans 15 amino acids. The CDR3 loop is CASSGRQGLNTEAFF. Written as DNA, the CDR3 is TGTGCCAGCAGCGGCCGACAGGGGTTGAACACTGAAGCTTTCTTT.

The chain recombines TRBV29-1 with TRBJ2-7; D may be TRBD1 (6 bases). The CDR3 has 13 amino acids. The V gene lost 2 bases and the J gene lost 3 bases, with 11 bases spanning the gap. CDR1 is SQVTM, CDR2 ANQGSEA, per germline. The CDR3 coding sequence is TGCAGCGTTGAATCTGGACAGAACTACGAGCAGTACTTC. Its protein is CSVESGQNYEQYF.

The chain has TRBV7-9 and TRBJ2-7; perhaps TRBD2 as D (5 bases). Germline loops: CDR1 SEHNR, CDR2 FQNEAQ (reference sequence). This CDR3 is built from 13 residues. Trimming stripped 4 bases from V and 5 bases from J, with 12 bases between. The CDR3 is CASSSDFDHEQYF. For the CDR3, the DNA is TGTGCCAGCAGCTCGGACTTCGACCACGAGCAGTACTTC.

The V gene is TRBV19, the J gene TRBJ2-1; D could derive from TRBD1 or TRBD2 (6 bases each). CDR1 and CDR2 from the germline V gene are LNHDA and SQIVND (reference sequence). The CDR3 is made up of 16 amino acids. Trimming pared 0 bases from V and 2 bases from J, leaving 11 bases between. The CDR3: CASSIDSGAPYNEQFF. CDR3 sequence (DNA): TGTGCCAGTAGTATAGATTCGGGGGCCCCCTACAATGAGCAGTTCTTC.

The chain joins TRBV28 to TRBJ1-4; 7 bases are shared with TRBD1. V dropped 4 bases and J dropped 1; count of bases not matched to a gene: 9. The V gene's germline CDR1 is MDHEN and CDR2 SYDVKM. The CDR3 has 17 amino acids. This CDR3 is CASSYPGQSLTNEKLFF. The CDR3 DNA is TGTGCCAGCAGTTACCCGGGACAGTCCTTAACTAATGAAAAACTGTTTTTT.

The chain couples TRBV9 to TRBJ2-1, with TRBD1 identical over 9 bases. Germline V gene sequence: CDR1 SGDLS, CDR2 YYNGEE. The CDR3 totals 15 residues. V trimming: 3 bases; J trimming: 2 bases; junction bases outside the gene matches: 3. This CDR3 reads CASSADRGAYNEQFF. DNA of the CDR3: TGTGCCAGCAGCGCAGACAGGGGGGCCTACAATGAGCAGTTCTTC.

V gene TRBV18 combines with J gene TRBJ2-3, with 8 nucleotides matching TRBD1. Germline-derived CDR1 and CDR2 are KGHSH and LQKENI. The CDR3 runs to 15 residues. V shed 2 bases, J shed 5 bases, and the junction held 6 bases outside the gene matches. The CDR3 DNA reads as TGTGCCAGCTCACCATTGGCAGGGGGCAAAGATACGCAGTATTTT. This encodes CASSPLAGGKDTQYF. The full variable domain, in which reference TRBV18 and TRBJ2-3 provide the parts outside the CDR3, is NAGVMQNPRHLVRRRGQEARLRCSPMKGHSHVYWYRQLPEEGLKFMVYLQKENIIDESGMPKERFSAEFPKEGPSILRIQQVVRGDSAAYFCASSPLAGGKDTQYFGPGTRLTVL.

The chain links TRBV19 to TRBJ2-1; D unclear. CDR1 and CDR2 (germline): LNHDA, SQIVND (reference sequence). The CDR3 has 15 amino acids. The V end was cut by 4 bases, the J end by 7 bases, with 17 bases between. Here the CDR3 reads CASSTSLLAVNEQFF. DNA of the CDR3: TGTGCCAGTAGTACGTCCCTCTTGGCGGTGAATGAGCAGTTCTTC.

The V gene is TRBV18, the J gene TRBJ2-1; 10 bases are shared with TRBD2. This CDR3 has 18 amino acids. Germline CDR1 reads KGHSH; CDR2 reads LQKENI. V shed 0 bases, J shed 6 bases, and the junction held 11 bases outside the gene matches. The DNA for the CDR3 is TGTGCCAGCTCACCACCGACCCTAGCGGGAGTCCTCGGCAATGAGCAGTTCTTC. Protein sequence: CASSPPTLAGVLGNEQFF.

The gene calls are TRBV19 and TRBJ1-1; no reliable D call. Germline-derived CDR1 and CDR2 are LNHDA and SQIVND (reference sequence). This CDR3 comprises 12 residues. Trimming left V 6 bases short and J 8 bases short, with 13 bases between. The CDR3 sequence: CASSKTESEAFF. CDR3 DNA sequence: TGTGCCAGTAGCAAAACGGAGAGCGAAGCTTTCTTT.

V gene TRBV7-3 combines with J gene TRBJ2-3; 10 bases align to TRBD2. Germline lookup yields CDR1 SGHTA and CDR2 FQGTGA. The CDR3 spans 17 residues. Germline trimming cut 5 bases from V and 5 bases from J; bases unmatched to any gene: 13. The chain's CDR3 is CASSPQIQRGGIDTQYF. As DNA, the CDR3 is TGTGCCAGCAGCCCACAGATCCAGCGGGGGGGCATAGATACGCAGTATTTT.